This is a list of T cell receptor beta chains from one sample in a study of control samples from healthy donors and cancer patients. TCRdb's table, derived via immunoSEQ multiplex PCR, lists solely in-frame clones and lacks some. The sample has under 150,000 clones; roughly 91% are singletons. The sequencing input was PBMCs. The source is a man aged 50 or older with head and neck cancer. Both conserved end residues are part of each CDR3. The order of the fields is D gene, J gene, clone size, V gene, CDR3 protein, CDR3 DNA. D genes are given only for firm matches. Rows may omit the clone size; those that give it use once, few, many or a size class.

. TRBJ2-1 . TRBV9 CASSQWRGGSYNEQFF TGTGCCAGCAGCCAGTGGAGGGGGGGCTCCTACAATGAGCAGTTCTTC
TRBD2 TRBJ2-3 . TRBV28 CASGLLANPDTQYF TGTGCCAGCGGCTTACTAGCGAACCCAGATACGCAGTATTTT
. TRBJ1-5 once TRBV6-5 CASKFGGSNQPQHF TGTGCCAGCAAGTTCGGGGGCAGCAATCAGCCCCAGCATTTT
TRBD2 TRBJ2-1 . TRBV5-1 CASSLSPFQVIAGKLGNEQFF TGCGCCAGCAGCTTGAGCCCCTTTCAGGTGATAGCGGGGAAATTGGGCAATGAGCAGTTCTTC
. TRBJ1-3 . TRBV19 CASCGWVENTIYF TGTGCCAGCTGCGGTTGGGTGGAAAACACCATATATTTT
. TRBJ2-5 . TRBV18 CASSPPSTQGTQYF TGTGCCAGCTCACCACCGTCGACCCAGGGGACCCAGTACTTC
TRBD1 TRBJ1-2 . TRBV7-2 CASRQAGTGVGGYTF TGTGCCAGCAGACAAGCCGGGACAGGGGTAGGGGGCTACACCTTC
. TRBJ1-2 . TRBV14 CASSYTGYGYTF TGTGCCAGCAGCTATACGGGTTATGGCTACACCTTC
. TRBJ2-2 . TRBV7-9 CASSLGAGSTGELFF TGTGCCAGCAGCTTAGGGGCAGGGAGTACCGGGGAGCTGTTTTTT
. TRBJ2-7 . TRBV7-6 CASSPRDNFYEQYF TGTGCCAGCAGCCCCCGGGACAATTTCTACGAGCAGTACTTC
TRBD2 TRBJ2-3 . TRBV28 CASALAGVTDTQYF TGTGCCAGTGCACTAGCGGGGGTAACAGATACGCAGTATTTT
. TRBJ1-2 . TRBV5-1 CASSLSQGGHGYTF TGCGCCAGCAGCTTGTCCCAGGGAGGCCATGGCTACACCTTC
. TRBJ2-6 once TRBV6-2/TRBV6-3 CASSWGRLSGANVLTF TGTGCCAGCAGTTGGGGACGGCTCTCTGGGGCCAACGTCCTGACTTTC
TRBD1 TRBJ1-1 . TRBV6-1 CASSEGQVNTEAFF TGTGCCAGCAGTGAGGGACAGGTAAACACTGAAGCTTTCTTT
. TRBJ2-6 . TRBV5-1 CASSLGDKAGANVLTF TGCGCCAGCAGCTTGGGGGACAAGGCTGGGGCCAACGTCCTGACTTTC